This T cell receptor (beta chain) derives from a study of shared clonotypes between healthy human individuals. General study findings and limits: Naive CD4 clonotype sharing across a few donors was about 5%.

At a deep level, the assay was run. The sorted-subset replicate PCRs were given 200 ng DNA, which is tens of thousands of T cell genomes. Source study methods: ImmunoSEQ sequences covered only the junction and lacked quality scores; filtering therefore differed. TCRdb keeps only in-frame clones here, not all; method: immunoSEQ multiplex PCR. V and J calls and clone size are those listed in that table; D and trimming were worked out from the DNA. The data hold millions of clones, with about 94% observed a single time. Remarks on this clone: Its antigen remains unidentified.

Trimming pared 3 bases from V and 6 bases from J, leaving 16 bases between. CDR1 LGHNA and CDR2 YSLEER come from the germline V gene. The CDR3 sequence is 15 residues long. Selected positively for CCR7 and CD45RO-negative, naive CD8 cells excluded terminally differentiated effector memory CD45RA+ cells. Material: naive CD8+ T cells sorted from blood. This clonotype was obtained from a man aged 18 to 30 in good health. The V and J genes are TRBV4-3 and TRBJ2-3; possible D gene TRBD1, 5 bases. The CDR3 spells CASSHRVDLLDTQYF. The CDR3 nucleotides read TGCGCCAGCAGCCACAGGGTTGATCTTCTGGATACGCAGTATTTT.